The 8 T cell receptor beta chains below come from one sample, sequenced in a study of PD-1 blockade in classical Hodgkin lymphoma (dated by TCRdb to 2018 to 2020). The time point label of this sample denotes: cycle 4 day 1 (C4D1), after 5 to 7 weeks of nivolumab. All trial patients had relapsed after autologous stem cell transplantation, with cohorts A, B and C differing in prior brentuximab vedotin exposure. The library was obtained by the immunoSEQ multiplex PCR assay. TCRdb took over this immuneACCESS table, retaining in-frame rearrangements with V and J assigned. Such tables are incomplete; in checked studies, under half of the missing clones stem from an unresolved V gene, and the remainder is unexplained. Present in this sample are under 60,000 clones, more than 75% of which were seen just once. Approximately 6.9% of the sample belongs to the ten largest clones. The starting material was peripheral blood mononuclear cells (PBMCs), obtained before the fourth cycle of nivolumab. Receptors were obtained from a human donor with classical Hodgkin lymphoma.

This chain uses TRBV5-3 with TRBJ1-6; D unclear. TRBV5-3 is classed as an ORF, of uncertain function. CDR3 length: 14 amino acids. The V end lost 6 bases, the J end lost 6 bases, and 13 bases lay between the germline ends. CDR3 amino acids: CARTGGQANSPLHF. In DNA form, the CDR3 reads TGTGCCAGAACGGGAGGGCAGGCTAATTCACCCCTCCACTTT.

CDR3 nucleotide sequence: TGCAGCGGAAGGACAGGGTACACCGGGGAGCTGTTTTTT. Protein: CSGRTGYTGELFF. J is TRBJ2-2 and V is TRBV29-1; 8 bases map to TRBD1. Trimming took 7 bases from V and 3 from J; bases not matched to a gene: 4. The CDR3 sequence is 13 residues long. In germline, CDR1 is SQVTM, CDR2 ANQGSEA.

This rearrangement joins TRBV19 to TRBJ2-7; either TRBD1 or TRBD2 may fit D (6 bases each). The length of the CDR3 is 15 residues. The V and J ends lost 4 bases and 3 bases respectively, with 16 bases between them. The V gene's germline CDR1 is LNHDA and CDR2 SQIVND (reference sequence). The CDR3 nucleotides are TGTGCCAGTAGTAAGGGGGGCGGGGACGGCTACGAGCAGTACTTC. It specifies CASSKGGGDGYEQYF.

The gene calls are TRBV27 and TRBJ2-1; no clear D. The CDR3 is 14 amino acids. CDR1 is MNHEY, CDR2 SMNVEV, per germline (reference sequence). The germline V and J ends were trimmed by 4 bases and 2 bases, with 9 bases remaining between them. The CDR3 loop reads CASSSVTPYNEQFF. CDR3 nucleotides: TGTGCCAGCAGTTCAGTCACGCCCTACAATGAGCAGTTCTTC.

CDR3 sequence: CASSPTSNNEQFF. The CDR3 DNA is TGTGCCAGCAGCCCCACGAGCAATAATGAGCAGTTCTTC. This chain joins TRBV9 and TRBJ2-1, with no clear D. Trimming left V 4 bases short and J 7 bases short, with 12 bases between. The CDR3 covers 13 residues. Looked up from germline, CDR1 is SGDLS and CDR2 is YYNGEE.

This chain uses TRBV7-3 with TRBJ2-3, with 7 positions matching TRBD1. This CDR3 comprises 14 residues. CDR1 and CDR2 from the germline V gene are SGHTA and FQGTGA. V trimming: 2 bases; J trimming: 6 bases; junction bases outside the gene matches: 5. The CDR3 spells CASSLEGAADTQYF. CDR3 sequence (DNA): TGTGCCAGCAGCTTAGAGGGGGCGGCGGATACGCAGTATTTT.

The gene calls are TRBV4-1 and TRBJ2-1; 14 nucleotides match TRBD2. Germline CDR1 reads MGHRA; CDR2 reads YSYEKL. This CDR3 contains 16 residues. V trimming: 4 bases; J trimming: 6 bases; junction bases outside the gene matches: 5. CDR3 DNA sequence: TGCGCCAGCAGCCCTCCGGGACTAGCGGGAGTCAATGAGCAGTTCTTC. Translating gives CASSPPGLAGVNEQFF.

This clone has only a few counts. This rearrangement joins TRBV6-1 to TRBJ1-5, with a weak D call TRBD1 (5 bases). V dropped 4 bases and J dropped 4 bases, with 8 bases sitting between them. The CDR3 extends over 13 amino acids. Germline V CDR1 and CDR2: MNHNS, SASEGT. The CDR3 protein is CASSAGGNQPQHF. Here the CDR3 DNA reads TGTGCCAGCAGTGCCGGGGGGAATCAGCCCCAGCATTTT.